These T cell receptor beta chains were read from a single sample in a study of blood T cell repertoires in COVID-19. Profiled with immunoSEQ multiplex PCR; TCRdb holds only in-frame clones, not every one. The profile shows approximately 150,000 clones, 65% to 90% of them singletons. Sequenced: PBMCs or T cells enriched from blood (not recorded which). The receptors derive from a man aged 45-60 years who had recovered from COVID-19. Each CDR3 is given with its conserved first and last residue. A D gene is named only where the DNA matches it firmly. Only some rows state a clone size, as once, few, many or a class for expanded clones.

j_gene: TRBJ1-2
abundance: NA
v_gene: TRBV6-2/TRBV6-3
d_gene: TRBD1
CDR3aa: CASSYEGDRANYGYTF
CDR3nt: TGTGCCAGCAGTTACGAAGGGGACAGGGCTAACTATGGCTACACCTTC

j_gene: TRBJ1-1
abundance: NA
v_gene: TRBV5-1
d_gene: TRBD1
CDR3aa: CASSARLGQGGSEAFF
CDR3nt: TGCGCCAGCAGCGCCCGATTGGGACAGGGTGGCTCTGAAGCTTTCTTT

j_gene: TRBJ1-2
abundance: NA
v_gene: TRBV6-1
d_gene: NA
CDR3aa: CASSEQVRYGYTF
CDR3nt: TGTGCCAGCAGTGAGCAGGTCCGCTATGGCTACACCTTC

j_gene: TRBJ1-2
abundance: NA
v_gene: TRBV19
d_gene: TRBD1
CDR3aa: CASNRRDSPLGYTF
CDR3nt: TGTGCCAGTAACAGACGGGACAGCCCTCTTGGCTACACCTTC

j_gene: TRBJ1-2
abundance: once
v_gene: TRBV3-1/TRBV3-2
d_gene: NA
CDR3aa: CASSQDGTGGKIGYTF
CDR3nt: TGTGCCAGCAGCCAAGACGGGACTGGGGGGAAGATTGGCTACACCTTC

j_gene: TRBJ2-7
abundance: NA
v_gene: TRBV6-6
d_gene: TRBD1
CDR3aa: CASSTTGGIYEQYF
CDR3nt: TGTGCCAGCAGTACGACAGGGGGCATTTACGAGCAGTACTTC

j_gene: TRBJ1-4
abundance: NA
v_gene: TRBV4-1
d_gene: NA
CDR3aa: CASSQGRRGPEKLFF
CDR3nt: TGCGCCAGCAGCCAAGGTAGAAGGGGCCCGGAAAAACTGTTTTTT

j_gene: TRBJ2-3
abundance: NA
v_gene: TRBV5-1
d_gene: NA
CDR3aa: CASSFQGGSDTQYF
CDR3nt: TGCGCCAGCAGCTTCCAAGGGGGTTCAGATACGCAGTATTTT

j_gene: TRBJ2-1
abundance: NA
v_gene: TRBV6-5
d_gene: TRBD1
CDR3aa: CASSKQGRYNEQFF
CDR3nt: TGTGCCAGCAGTAAACAGGGGCGCTACAATGAGCAGTTCTTC

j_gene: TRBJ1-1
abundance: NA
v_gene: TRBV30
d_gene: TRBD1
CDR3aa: CAWAVQGAGEAFF
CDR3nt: TGTGCCTGGGCCGTACAGGGGGCTGGTGAAGCTTTCTTT

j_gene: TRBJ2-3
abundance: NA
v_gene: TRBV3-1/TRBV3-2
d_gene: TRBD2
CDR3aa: CASSQDASGATDTQYF
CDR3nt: TGTGCCAGCAGCCAAGATGCTAGCGGAGCCACAGATACGCAGTATTTT

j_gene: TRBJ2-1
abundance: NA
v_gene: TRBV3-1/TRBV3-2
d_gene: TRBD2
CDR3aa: CASSQGSGGPPGQFF
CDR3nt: TGTGCCAGCAGCCAAGGTAGCGGGGGGCCACCCGGGCAGTTCTTC

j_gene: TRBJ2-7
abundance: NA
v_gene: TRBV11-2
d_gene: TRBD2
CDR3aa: CASSLRAGGPYEQYF
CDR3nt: TGTGCCAGCAGCTTAAGGGCGGGGGGGCCCTACGAGCAGTACTTC

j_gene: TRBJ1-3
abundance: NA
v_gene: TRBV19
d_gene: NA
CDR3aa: CASSIWGGTGNTIYF
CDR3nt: TGTGCCAGTAGTATCTGGGGGGGCACAGGAAACACCATATATTTT

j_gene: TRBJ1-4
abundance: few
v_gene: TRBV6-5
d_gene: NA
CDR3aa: CASSFVNEKLFF
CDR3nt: TGTGCCAGCTCTTTTGTTAATGAAAAACTGTTTTTT

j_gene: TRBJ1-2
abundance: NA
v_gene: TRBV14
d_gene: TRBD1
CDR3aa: CASSQNRGDGYTF
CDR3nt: TGTGCCAGCAGCCAAAACAGGGGCGATGGCTACACCTTC

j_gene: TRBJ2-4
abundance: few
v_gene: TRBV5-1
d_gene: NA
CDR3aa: CASSLPGTPKNIQYF
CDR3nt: TGCGCCAGCAGCTTACCCGGGACACCCAAAAACATTCAGTACTTC

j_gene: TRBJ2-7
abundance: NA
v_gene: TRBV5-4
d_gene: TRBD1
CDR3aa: CASSSNRGLNEQYF
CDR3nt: TGTGCCAGCAGCTCAAACAGGGGTTTGAACGAGCAGTACTTC

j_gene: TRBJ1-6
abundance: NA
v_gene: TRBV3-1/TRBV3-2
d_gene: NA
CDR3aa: CASSRGQARGNSPLHF
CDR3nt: TGTGCCAGCAGCCGTGGGCAGGCCCGAGGGAATTCACCCCTCCACTTT

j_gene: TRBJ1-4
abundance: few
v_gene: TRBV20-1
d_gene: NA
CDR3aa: CSASRQEGGKLFF
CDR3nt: TGCAGTGCCAGTCGGCAAGAGGGTGGAAAACTGTTTTTT

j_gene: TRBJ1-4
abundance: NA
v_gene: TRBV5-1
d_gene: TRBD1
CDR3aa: CASSLAPPGQGGEKLFF
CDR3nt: TGCGCCAGCAGCTTGGCCCCCCCGGGACAGGGAGGCGAAAAACTGTTTTTT

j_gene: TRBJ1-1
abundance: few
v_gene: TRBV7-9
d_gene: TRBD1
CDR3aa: CASSPQGAIGTEAFF
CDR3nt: TGTGCCAGCAGCCCACAGGGGGCTATAGGCACTGAAGCTTTCTTT

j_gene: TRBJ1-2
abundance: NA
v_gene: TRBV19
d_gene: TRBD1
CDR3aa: CASSTGRDRRAYGYTF
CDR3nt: TGTGCCAGTAGTACGGGAAGGGACAGGCGCGCCTATGGCTACACCTTC

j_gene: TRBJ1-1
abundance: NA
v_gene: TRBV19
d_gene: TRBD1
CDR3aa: CASSIDRGVTEAFF
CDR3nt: TGTGCCAGTAGTATCGACAGGGGGGTGACTGAAGCTTTCTTT

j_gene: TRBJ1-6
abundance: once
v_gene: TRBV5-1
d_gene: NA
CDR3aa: CASSFEGGNSPLHF
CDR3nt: TGCGCCAGCAGCTTTGAAGGCGGTAATTCACCCCTCCACTTT

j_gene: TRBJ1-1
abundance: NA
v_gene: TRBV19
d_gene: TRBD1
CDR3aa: CASQRTGVTEAFF
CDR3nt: TGTGCCAGCCAACGGACAGGGGTAACTGAAGCTTTCTTT

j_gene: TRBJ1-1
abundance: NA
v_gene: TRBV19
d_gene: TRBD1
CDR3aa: CASSGKTGMNTEAFF
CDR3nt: TGTGCCAGTAGTGGAAAGACAGGGATGAACACTGAAGCTTTCTTT

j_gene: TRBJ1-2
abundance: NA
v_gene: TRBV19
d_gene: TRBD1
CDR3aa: CASSVGTGGNYGYTF
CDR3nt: TGTGCCAGTAGTGTAGGGACAGGCGGTAACTATGGCTACACCTTC

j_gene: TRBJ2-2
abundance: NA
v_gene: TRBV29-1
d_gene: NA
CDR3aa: CSVDARGNTGELFF
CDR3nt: TGCAGCGTTGACGCCAGGGGGAACACCGGGGAGCTGTTTTTT

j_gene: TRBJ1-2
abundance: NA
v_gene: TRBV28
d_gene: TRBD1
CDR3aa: CASSDHQGAGYGYTF
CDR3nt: TGTGCCAGCAGTGATCACCAGGGGGCGGGCTATGGCTACACCTTC

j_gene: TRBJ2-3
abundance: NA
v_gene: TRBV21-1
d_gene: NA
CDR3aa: CASSARDRGTDTQYF
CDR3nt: TGTGCCAGCAGCGCCCGGGACAGGGGCACAGATACGCAGTATTTT

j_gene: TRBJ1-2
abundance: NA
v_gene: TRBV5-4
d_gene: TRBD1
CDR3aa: CASSVDRGRAYGYTF
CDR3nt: TGTGCCAGCAGCGTAGACAGGGGGCGAGCCTATGGCTACACCTTC

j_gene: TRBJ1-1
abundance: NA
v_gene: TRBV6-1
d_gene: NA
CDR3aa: CASSEATGWRAAFF
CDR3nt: TGTGCCAGCAGTGAAGCGACGGGGTGGAGGGCCGCTTTCTTT

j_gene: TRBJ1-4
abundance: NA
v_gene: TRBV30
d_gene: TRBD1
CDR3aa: CAWSPGQGAWWLFF
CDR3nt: TGTGCCTGGAGTCCCGGACAGGGGGCCTGGTGGCTGTTTTTT

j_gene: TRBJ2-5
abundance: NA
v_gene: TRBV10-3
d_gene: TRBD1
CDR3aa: CAIGDREGETQYF
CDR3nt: TGTGCCATCGGGGACAGGGAAGGGGAGACCCAGTACTTC

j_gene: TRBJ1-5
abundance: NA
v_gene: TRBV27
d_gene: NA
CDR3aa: CASSVKGVGQPQHF
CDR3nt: TGTGCCAGCAGTGTAAAGGGGGTGGGTCAGCCCCAGCATTTT